This TCR beta chain was identified during a study of control samples from healthy donors and cancer patients. The method was immunoSEQ multiplex PCR; TCRdb's version includes in-frame clones alone and lacks a portion of them. The sample lists under 450,000 clones; around 90% were seen once. The V gene end was trimmed by 1 base and the J gene end by 9 bases; junction bases not matched to a gene: 8. This CDR3 contains 16 residues. Germline V gene data show CDR1 as SGHRS and CDR2 as YFSETQ. The gene calls are TRBV5-1 and TRBJ2-1; 12 bases fit TRBD2. The sequence came from a man aged 35 to 55 with head and neck cancer. Sequencing input: PBMCs. CDR3 sequence reads: CASSLTTSGSVGEQFF. The DNA of the CDR3 is TGCGCCAGCAGCTTGACGACTAGCGGGAGTGTGGGTGAGCAGTTCTTC.